The 29 T cell receptor beta chains presented below share a single source sample, sequenced in a study of blood T cell repertoires in COVID-19. Only in-frame clones appear in the TCRdb table, and some are missing; sequencing was by immunoSEQ multiplex PCR. The data hold under 350,000 clones, with more than 75% observed a single time. Sequencing was carried out using PBMCs or T cells enriched from blood (not recorded which). The receptors stem from a young woman who had recovered from COVID-19.

This chain uses TRBV6-5 with TRBJ1-1; possible D gene TRBD1, 5 bases. The CDR3 is 14 amino acids. V was pared by 2 bases and J by 6 bases, with 13 bases between. From germline, CDR1 is MNHEY and CDR2 SVGAGI. CDR3 region: CASSYMFGGPEAFF. The CDR3 DNA sequence: TGTGCCAGCAGTTACATGTTCGGGGGACCTGAAGCTTTCTTT.

This chain links TRBV2 with TRBJ2-3; D unclear. The germline V gene has CDR1 SNHLY and CDR2 FYNNEI. The germline V and J ends were trimmed by 4 bases and 4 bases, with 6 bases remaining between them. There are 12 residues in the CDR3. CDR3 loop: CASSVLADTQYF. CDR3 coding DNA: TGTGCCAGCAGTGTCCTCGCAGATACGCAGTATTTT. The whole variable domain, filled in from reference TRBV2 and TRBJ2-3, reads EPEVTQTPSHQVTQMGQEVILRCVPISNHLYFYWYRQILGQKVEFLVSFYNNEISEKSEIFDDQFSVERPDGSNFTLKIRSTKLEDSAMYFCASSVLADTQYFGPGTRLTVL.

The chain couples TRBV24-1 to TRBJ2-7, with 8 bases fitting TRBD2. The CDR3 sequence is 13 residues long. Trimming cost V 4 bases and J 6 bases; bases outside gene matches: 4. The germline CDR1 and CDR2 sequences are KGHDR and SFDVKD. In DNA form, the CDR3 reads TGTGCCACCAGTGAAGGGACTAGGCGCGAGCAGTACTTC. Its protein is CATSEGTRREQYF.

This sequence joins TRBV19 and TRBJ1-1; 9 nucleotides agree with TRBD1. Germline V lookup: CDR1 LNHDA, CDR2 SQIVND (reference sequence). The CDR3 extends over 13 amino acids. V gave up 3 bases and J gave up 11 bases; unmatched junction bases: 7. As DNA, the CDR3 is TGTGCCAGTAGTATCGGGGACAGGGTGGTGGCTTTCTTT. It codes for CASSIGDRVVAFF. The complete variable domain, with remaining parts taken from reference TRBV19 and TRBJ1-1, reads DGGITQSPKYLFRKEGQNVTLSCEQNLNHDAMYWYRQDPGQGLRLIYYSQIVNDFQKGDIAEGYSVSREKKESFPLTVTSAQKNPTAFYLCASSIGDRVVAFFGQGTRLTVV.

The rearrangement links TRBV4-3 to TRBJ1-1; 9 bases map to TRBD1. With 2 bases clipped from V and 5 bases from J, the junction kept 6 bases outside the gene matches. The CDR3 loop spans 15 amino acids. Germline lookup yields CDR1 LGHNA and CDR2 YSLEER. The CDR3 protein is CASSQSRQGGTEAFF. CDR3 nucleotide sequence: TGCGCCAGCAGCCAATCCAGACAGGGGGGGACTGAAGCTTTCTTT.

J is TRBJ2-1 and V is TRBV7-9; D remains ambiguous. Germline V lookup: CDR1 SEHNR, CDR2 FQNEAQ (reference sequence). V shed 1 base and J shed 6 bases, with 10 bases lying between them. The CDR3 sequence is 14 residues long. This chain's CDR3 is CASSLEGWSNEQFF. The DNA for the CDR3 is TGTGCCAGCAGCTTAGAAGGATGGAGCAATGAGCAGTTCTTC.

The CDR3 spells CASSLHEPGEETQYF. For the CDR3, the DNA is TGCGCCAGCAGCTTGCATGAGCCGGGAGAAGAGACCCAGTACTTC. The chain employs TRBV5-1 and TRBJ2-5, with D perhaps TRBD2 (6 bases). CDR3 length: 15 residues. V shed 1 base and J shed 3 bases, with 13 bases lying between them. From germline, CDR1 is SGHRS and CDR2 YFSETQ.

V and J are TRBV10-3 and TRBJ2-2; 7 positions agree with TRBD2. From germline, CDR1 is ENHRY and CDR2 SYGVKD. Trimming cost V 0 bases and J 2 bases; bases outside gene matches: 9. The CDR3 is 18 residues long. As DNA, the CDR3 is TGTGCCATCAGTGAGTCGGCTAGCGGAGGTTACAACACCGGGGAGCTGTTTTTT. Protein: CAISESASGGYNTGELFF.

The chain recombines TRBV19 with TRBJ1-1, with D possibly matching TRBD1 (5 bases). Germline CDR1 and CDR2: LNHDA and SQIVND (reference sequence). This CDR3 is 15 amino acids long. V shed 1 base and J shed 1 base, with 10 bases lying between them. CDR3 sequence reads: CASSIVGGANTEAFF. In DNA form, the CDR3 reads TGTGCCAGTAGTATAGTTGGAGGGGCGAACACTGAAGCTTTCTTT. The full variable domain, with the rest looked up from reference TRBV19 and TRBJ1-1, is DGGITQSPKYLFRKEGQNVTLSCEQNLNHDAMYWYRQDPGQGLRLIYYSQIVNDFQKGDIAEGYSVSREKKESFPLTVTSAQKNPTAFYLCASSIVGGANTEAFFGQGTRLTVV.

The chain combines TRBV10-3 with TRBJ1-1; 10 nucleotides agree with TRBD1. Trimming removed 3 bases from V and 2 bases from J; junction bases left unmatched: 3. The CDR3 runs 15 residues. Germline-derived CDR1 and CDR2 are ENHRY and SYGVKD. The DNA of the CDR3 is TGTGCCATCAGTGAAAGGGACAGGGGAAACACTGAAGCTTTCTTT. Translation gives CAISERDRGNTEAFF.

V usage is TRBV11-2 and J usage is TRBJ2-1, with D unclear. This CDR3 spans 15 amino acids. From germline, CDR1 is SGHAT and CDR2 FQNNGV. V dropped 1 base and J dropped 0 bases, with 7 bases sitting between them. In DNA, the CDR3 is TGTGCCAGCAGCTTAGTAATCAGCTCCTACAATGAGCAGTTCTTC. This gives the protein CASSLVISSYNEQFF.

The chain carries TRBV7-6 and TRBJ2-5; 10 positions match TRBD2. Germline CDR1 is SGHVS and CDR2 is FNYEAQ. This CDR3 comprises 17 residues. V dropped 4 bases and J dropped 5; count of bases not matched to a gene: 13. CDR3 in amino acids: CASSSRPSGGPPETQYF. The CDR3 region has the DNA TGTGCCAGCAGCTCGCGACCTAGCGGGGGCCCCCCGGAGACCCAGTACTTC. The variable domain in full, completed from reference TRBV7-6 and TRBJ2-5, reads GAGVSQSPRYKVTKRGQDVALRCDPISGHVSLYWYRQALGQGPEFLTYFNYEAQQDKSGLPNDRFSAERPEGSISTLTIQRTEQRDSAMYRCASSSRPSGGPPETQYFGPGTRLLVL.

The V and J genes are TRBV5-6 and TRBJ1-1; D call uncertain. Germline V gene sequence: CDR1 SGHDT, CDR2 YYEEEE. V gave up 5 bases and J gave up 1 base, with 9 bases separating them. CDR3 length: 13 amino acids. The DNA of the CDR3 is TGTGCCAGCAGTTGGCGGTGGAACACTGAAGCTTTCTTT. Translation gives CASSWRWNTEAFF. Filled out from reference TRBV5-6 and TRBJ1-1, the complete variable domain reads DAGVTQSPTHLIKTRGQQVTLRCSPKSGHDTVSWYQQALGQGPQFIFQYYEEEERQRGNFPDRFSGHQFPNYSSELNVNALLLGDSALYLCASSWRWNTEAFFGQGTRLTVV.

This clone was counted a single time. The chain carries TRBV7-8 and TRBJ2-1; TRBD2 matches 7 bases. CDR3 length equals 17 residues. Germline CDR1 is SGHVS and CDR2 is FQNEAQ. V was clipped by 0 bases and J by 6 bases; unmatched bases: 11. CDR3 DNA: TGTGCCAGCAGCTTAGCCATGTCCCGGCTAGCGGCCAATGAGCAGTTCTTC. Encoded protein: CASSLAMSRLAANEQFF.

The chain carries TRBV11-3 and TRBJ2-5; tentatively, D is TRBD1 (6 bases). Germline CDR1 SGHNT, CDR2 YENEEA. The CDR3 is 13 residues long. Between the trimmed V and J ends, which lost 2 bases and 5 bases, there was a span of 9 bases. CDR3 protein: CASSLTGWETQYF. CDR3 nucleotide sequence: TGTGCCAGCAGCTTAACAGGGTGGGAGACCCAGTACTTC.

This sequence joins TRBV19 and TRBJ1-1; a possible D gene is TRBD1 (5 bases). CDR1 LNHDA and CDR2 SQIVND come from the germline V gene (reference sequence). CDR3 length equals 13 residues. V dropped 4 bases and J dropped 6 bases, with 12 bases sitting between them. The CDR3 coding sequence is TGTGCCAGTAGTAGTGCAGGGCAGGCTGAAGCTTTCTTT. Residues: CASSSAGQAEAFF.

Comment on this clone: Other DNA sequences of this sample code for an identical CDR3. In nucleotides, the CDR3 is TGTGCCTGGAGTGTCGGGACAGGTCGAAATTCACCCCTCCACTTT. Amino acids: CAWSVGTGRNSPLHF. The rearrangement joins TRBV30 to TRBJ1-6; 8 nucleotides line up with TRBD1. This CDR3 comprises 15 residues. The germline V gene encodes CDR1 GTSNPN and CDR2 SVGIG (reference sequence). The V gene end was trimmed by 0 bases and the J gene end by 7 bases; junction bases not matched to a gene: 5.

The rearrangement joins TRBV28 to TRBJ2-1; D might be TRBD1 (6 bases). The V end was cut by 5 bases, the J end by 5 bases, with 13 bases between. This CDR3 has 14 residues. Germline V gene data show CDR1 as MDHEN and CDR2 as SYDVKM. The CDR3 DNA is TGTGCCAGCAGTGGTGGGGGCCTTAACAATGAGCAGTTCTTC. This encodes CASSGGGLNNEQFF.

The sample holds one count of this clone. The chain carries TRBV10-3 and TRBJ2-7, with 9 positions matching TRBD1. V was pared by 8 bases and J by 7 bases, with 12 bases of the junction left unmatched. Germline lookup yields CDR1 ENHRY and CDR2 SYGVKD. The CDR3 covers 14 residues. The CDR3 DNA reads TGTGCCATCGGATTGGGGGACAGGGCAGGGGAGCAGTACTTC. Its protein is CAIGLGDRAGEQYF.

V is TRBV28 and J is TRBJ1-2, with D possibly being TRBD1 (5 bases). The V and J ends lost 5 bases and 8 bases respectively, with 18 bases between them. The CDR3 contains 14 residues. Germline V CDR1 and CDR2: MDHEN, SYDVKM. DNA for the CDR3: TGTGCCAGCAGTGACCTTCGACGGGGGGTAGGCTACACCTTC. Its translation: CASSDLRRGVGYTF.

The chain couples TRBV10-2 to TRBJ1-1; the D gene is possibly TRBD1 (5 bases). V was cut by 6 bases and J by 11 bases, with 13 bases left in between. CDR3 length equals 11 residues. The germline V gene has CDR1 WSHSY and CDR2 SAAADI. CDR3 residues: CASRAGSGAFF. The CDR3 bases are TGCGCCAGCAGGGCAGGGAGCGGGGCTTTCTTT.

This chain connects TRBV6-2 or TRBV6-3 to TRBJ2-1; TRBD2 aligns across 13 bases. This CDR3 comprises 15 residues. V shed 4 bases, J shed 7 bases, and the junction held 4 bases outside the gene matches. Looked up from germline, CDR1 is MNHEY and CDR2 is SVGEGT. The DNA of the CDR3 is TGTGCCAGCAGTTGGACTAGCGGGAGCTTGAATGAGCAGTTCTTC. This encodes CASSWTSGSLNEQFF.

This chain links TRBV7-9 with TRBJ1-2; 7 bases are shared with TRBD1. The ends lost 5 bases at V and 2 bases at J; junction bases unmatched: 11. This CDR3 has 16 amino acids. Germline CDR1 is SEHNR and CDR2 is FQNEAQ (reference sequence). CDR3 region: CASSPGTVRSNYGYTF. The CDR3 region has the DNA TGTGCCAGCAGCCCCGGGACAGTACGTTCAAACTATGGCTACACCTTC.

This clone was seen just once. The chain has TRBV15 and TRBJ2-1, with 7 bases that match TRBD2. The CDR3 spans 16 residues. Losses at the gene ends were 0 bases for V and 8 bases for J; bases not matched to a gene: 10. CDR1 is LNHNV, CDR2 YYDKDF, per germline (reference sequence). The CDR3 loop is CATSRDAQREGYEQFF. As DNA, the CDR3 is TGTGCCACCAGCAGAGATGCTCAGCGGGAAGGGTATGAGCAGTTCTTC.

CDR3 amino acids: CASSPYPGGVNTEAFF. As DNA, the CDR3 is TGCGCCAGCAGCCCTTATCCCGGCGGGGTGAACACTGAAGCTTTCTTT. The V call is TRBV4-1, the J call TRBJ1-1, with D hard to call. Trimming shortened V by 4 bases and J by 0 bases, and 15 bases separated the two germline ends. Germline loops: CDR1 MGHRA, CDR2 YSYEKL. The CDR3 has 16 residues.

This clone was detected ten times or more. The chain links TRBV5-6 to TRBJ1-3, with 7 bases aligning to TRBD1. The germline V gene has CDR1 SGHDT and CDR2 YYEEEE. The V gene end was trimmed by 2 bases and the J gene end by 3 bases; junction bases not matched to a gene: 11. The CDR3 loop spans 17 amino acids. CDR3 protein: CASSFGDSSFRGNTIYF. CDR3 coding DNA: TGTGCCAGCAGCTTCGGGGACAGCTCATTTCGTGGAAACACCATATATTTT.

V and J are TRBV9 and TRBJ2-2; 15 bases agree with TRBD2. V shed 3 bases and J 3 bases; nucleotides not matched to a gene: 3. Germline V gene lookup returns CDR1 SGDLS and CDR2 YYNGEE. This CDR3 region has 17 residues. The CDR3 bases are TGTGCCAGCAGCGCAAGGACTAGCGGGAGGGACACCGGGGAGCTGTTTTTT. It is translated as CASSARTSGRDTGELFF.

The count of this clone is one. The V and J genes are TRBV9 and TRBJ2-5; D is perhaps TRBD1 (6 bases). V was trimmed by 2 bases and J by 5 bases, leaving 16 bases between them. The CDR3 is made up of 15 amino acids. In germline, CDR1 is SGDLS, CDR2 YYNGEE. This CDR3 reads CASSVGARWMETQYF. CDR3 sequence (DNA): TGTGCCAGCAGCGTGGGGGCAAGATGGATGGAGACCCAGTACTTC.

The gene calls are TRBV7-2 and TRBJ1-4; a possible D gene is TRBD1 (5 bases). CDR3 length: 15 amino acids. V dropped 1 base and J dropped 11 bases, with 17 bases sitting between them. The germline gives CDR1 SGHTA, CDR2 FQGNSA. CDR3 amino acids: CASSLGQGVLDKLFF. The DNA for the CDR3 is TGTGCCAGCAGCTTAGGGCAAGGGGTTCTCGACAAACTGTTTTTT.